This T cell receptor beta chain was documented in a study of T cell repertoires in aging, cancer and after chemotherapy. TRB rearrangements spanning V, D and J were amplified using mixed TRB-A/B primers. MiXCR was run by TCRdb on the multiplex PCR reads, yielding one entry per CDR3 protein. This repertoire shows roughly 15,000 distinct CDR3 sequences, approximately 50% found once; its top ten account for 10% to 13%. V was pared by 2 bases and J by 12 bases, with 15 bases of the junction left unmatched. Germline CDR1 reads MNHEY; CDR2 reads SVGAGI. The CDR3 is made up of 17 amino acids. TCR beta rearrangements were amplified from peripheral blood genomic DNA.

The sequenced sample consisted of blood. The receptor was derived from a human donor in good health. V gene TRBV6-5 combines with J gene TRBJ2-1; 11 nucleotides agree with TRBD2. Here the CDR3 DNA reads TGTGCCAGCAGTTACCAAATAGCGGGAGGGCCTAGGAGTAGGCAGTTCTTC. It specifies CASSYQIAGGPRSRQFF.